The 24 T cell receptor beta chains reported below all come from one sample, sequenced in a study of T cell therapy after organ transplantation. Regarding time point: 20-29 weeks after completion of therapy. No cognate antigen is known for these TCRs. Generated by immunoSEQ multiplex PCR, the TCRdb table keeps only in-frame clones and is missing some. The data contain about 18,000 clones, over 75% of them singletons. Sequenced material: CD8+ T cells from blood, taken after autologous CMV-specific T cell therapy. These receptors were obtained from a human patient who had received a solid organ transplant and had CMV disease. Some T cells could come from the graft donor.

This rearrangement joins TRBV29-1 to TRBJ1-2; D may be TRBD1 (5 bases). The CDR3 covers 15 residues. V lost 5 bases, J lost 0 bases, and 16 bases lay in between. The germline gives CDR1 SQVTM, CDR2 ANQGSEA. CDR3 bases: TGCAGCGTTAAGGGAACAGGAGGGCCTAACTATGGCTACACCTTC. This codes for CSVKGTGGPNYGYTF.

This chain connects TRBV18 to TRBJ2-7; weak D call: TRBD2 (6 bases). This CDR3 comprises 12 residues. Germline CDR1 reads KGHSH; CDR2 reads LQKENI. Trimming shortened V by 3 bases and J by 3 bases, and 6 bases separated the two germline ends. The CDR3 region has the DNA TGTGCCAGCTCACCCGGGAGCTACGAGCAGTACTTC. Its translation: CASSPGSYEQYF.

The genes are TRBV30 and TRBJ2-2; TRBD1 is a possible D gene (5 bases). CDR1 is GTSNPN, CDR2 SVGIG, per germline (reference sequence). Trimming cost V 8 bases and J 2 bases, with 9 bases left between them. The CDR3 spans 12 residues. The CDR3 sequence is CAQGGNTGELFF. The CDR3 DNA follows: TGTGCCCAGGGCGGAAACACCGGGGAGCTGTTTTTT.

The rearrangement links TRBV5-4 to TRBJ1-3; a weak D match, TRBD1 (5 bases). The germline V gene has CDR1 SGHNT and CDR2 YYREEE (reference sequence). Trimming pared 1 base from V and 8 bases from J, leaving 13 bases between. The CDR3 runs to 14 residues. DNA of the CDR3: TGTGCCAGCAGCTTGATTGGACAATCGGACACCATATATTTT. Translation: CASSLIGQSDTIYF.

This rearrangement joins TRBV6-5 to TRBJ1-5, with no clear D. Trimming pared 7 bases from V and 7 bases from J, leaving 5 bases between. Germline CDR1 and CDR2: MNHEY and SVGAGI. The CDR3 extends over 10 amino acids. CDR3 coding DNA: TGTGCCAGCAAGGAACAGCCCCAGCATTTT. Amino acid sequence: CASKEQPQHF.

J is TRBJ1-4 and V is TRBV6-5; a possible D gene is TRBD1 (5 bases). V lost 0 bases to trimming and J lost 7 bases, with 12 bases between them. The CDR3 runs to 15 residues. The germline V gene encodes CDR1 MNHEY and CDR2 SVGAGI. This CDR3 is CASSYSQTVGEKLFF. The CDR3 DNA reads as TGTGCCAGCAGTTACTCACAGACAGTCGGTGAAAAACTGTTTTTT.

J is TRBJ2-3 and V is TRBV27; D possibly corresponds to TRBD2 (5 bases). The CDR3 has 15 amino acids. Germline V gives CDR1 MNHEY, CDR2 SMNVEV (reference sequence). V lost 1 base to trimming and J lost 4 bases, with 12 bases between them. CDR3 sequence reads: CASSLYGADADTQYF. The CDR3 coding sequence is TGTGCCAGCAGTTTATATGGAGCGGACGCAGATACGCAGTATTTT.

The chain uses TRBV7-9 and TRBJ1-2, with D unclear. V was trimmed by 2 bases and J by 8 bases, leaving 6 bases between them. CDR3 length: 11 residues. Germline-derived CDR1 and CDR2 are SEHNR and FQNEAQ (reference sequence). The CDR3 coding sequence is TGTGCCAGCAGCTTAATCGGAGGCTACACCTTC. Protein: CASSLIGGYTF.

V is TRBV15 and J is TRBJ2-3; 7 bases line up with TRBD1. CDR3 length: 14 amino acids. CDR1 is LNHNV, CDR2 YYDKDF, per germline (reference sequence). V gave up 5 bases and J gave up 1 base; unmatched junction bases: 3. In DNA, the CDR3 is TGTGCCACCAGCGAAGGGACAGGCACAGATACGCAGTATTTT. This gives the protein CATSEGTGTDTQYF.

This sequence joins TRBV6-6 and TRBJ1-5; D is ambiguous. From germline, CDR1 is MNHNY and CDR2 SVGAGI (reference sequence). This CDR3 has 14 residues. Trimming took 0 bases from V and 6 from J, leaving 9 bases between them. The CDR3 is CASSYSERGQPQHF. CDR3 sequence (DNA): TGTGCCAGCAGTTACTCAGAACGGGGTCAGCCCCAGCATTTT.

This rearrangement joins TRBV30 to TRBJ2-7; 10 bases are a match to TRBD1. Germline lookup yields CDR1 GTSNPN and CDR2 SVGIG (reference sequence). This CDR3 is built from 12 residues. V shed 6 bases, J shed 5 bases, and the junction held 4 bases outside the gene matches. This CDR3 reads CACDRGLNEQYF. The CDR3 coding sequence is TGTGCCTGCGACAGGGGGCTCAACGAGCAGTACTTC.

This sequence joins TRBV4-1 and TRBJ2-1; TRBD2 aligns across 7 bases. Germline V gene sequence: CDR1 MGHRA, CDR2 YSYEKL. V dropped 0 bases and J dropped 0; count of bases not matched to a gene: 5. The CDR3 is made up of 17 amino acids. The CDR3 bases are TGCGCCAGCAGCCAAGATCCGGCTAGCGGCTCCTACAATGAGCAGTTCTTC. Residues: CASSQDPASGSYNEQFF.

V usage is TRBV29-1 and J usage is TRBJ2-3; a weak D match, TRBD2 (6 bases). Germline lookup yields CDR1 SQVTM and CDR2 ANQGSEA. The CDR3 has 16 amino acids. Trimming stripped 7 bases from V and 1 base from J, with 21 bases between. Here the CDR3 reads CSATPREEGRTDTQYF. CDR3 DNA: TGCAGCGCCACCCCGAGGGAGGAGGGCCGCACAGATACGCAGTATTTT.

The rearrangement joins TRBV19 to TRBJ1-3; D gene unclear. The V end lost 5 bases, the J end lost 0 bases, and 11 bases lay between the germline ends. There are 15 residues in the CDR3. Germline CDR1 is LNHDA and CDR2 is SQIVND (reference sequence). CDR3 in DNA: TGTGCCAGTAGTCTCGGACTCCACTCTGGAAACACCATATATTTT. Translating gives CASSLGLHSGNTIYF.

The J gene is TRBJ1-1, the V gene TRBV7-3; a possible D gene is TRBD1 (5 bases). This CDR3 region has 13 residues. The germline V and J ends were trimmed by 2 bases and 4 bases, with 8 bases remaining between them. From germline, CDR1 is SGHTA and CDR2 FQGTGA. The CDR3 bases are TGTGCCAGCAGCTTATGGGGGTCCACTGAAGCTTTCTTT. The encoded protein is CASSLWGSTEAFF. Complete variable domain (other parts from reference TRBV7-3 and TRBJ1-1): GAGVSQTPSNKVTEKGKYVELRCDPISGHTALYWYRQSLGQGPEFLIYFQGTGAADDSGLPNDRFFAVRPEGSVSTLKIQRTERGDSAVYLCASSLWGSTEAFFGQGTRLTVV.

V gene TRBV7-6 combines with J gene TRBJ2-5, with 8 bases aligning to TRBD1. The CDR3 extends over 16 amino acids. Trimming removed 1 base from V and 5 bases from J; junction bases left unmatched: 9. Germline V lookup: CDR1 SGHVS, CDR2 FNYEAQ. The CDR3 coding sequence is TGTGCCAGCAGCTTAGTGGGCAGGGGGCCCGGGGAGACCCAGTACTTC. Encoded protein: CASSLVGRGPGETQYF.

The chain is built from TRBV14 and TRBJ2-7; D is uncertain. The CDR3 runs 12 residues. Germline assignment: CDR1 SGHDN and CDR2 FVKESK. V was pared by 3 bases and J by 4 bases, with 7 bases between. The CDR3 nucleotides read TGTGCCAGCAGCCACAGGCCTTACGAGCAGTACTTC. Amino acid sequence: CASSHRPYEQYF.

This chain joins TRBV7-9 and TRBJ2-1; 8 bases fit TRBD1. The CDR3 consists of 15 residues. CDR1 SEHNR and CDR2 FQNEAQ come from the germline V gene (reference sequence). V dropped 2 bases and J dropped 6; count of bases not matched to a gene: 6. CDR3 bases: TGTGCCAGCAGCTTATCGGACAGGGAAGGCAATGAGCAGTTCTTC. This sequence encodes CASSLSDREGNEQFF.

The chain uses TRBV4-1 and TRBJ1-1; 7 bases are a match to TRBD1. The CDR3 is 17 residues long. J was trimmed by 4 bases and V by 0 bases; bases with no gene match: 11. CDR1 and CDR2 from the germline V gene are MGHRA and YSYEKL. In DNA form, the CDR3 reads TGCGCCAGCAGCCAAGATATACCCCAGGGGGAGGGCACTGAAGCTTTCTTT. Its protein is CASSQDIPQGEGTEAFF.

The rearrangement uses TRBV7-9 and TRBJ2-7; 11 bases are shared with TRBD2. V gave up 1 base and J gave up 7 bases; unmatched junction bases: 6. Germline V gene lookup returns CDR1 SEHNR and CDR2 FQNEAQ (reference sequence). The CDR3 totals 15 residues. CDR3: CASSLEGGTSGEQYF. The CDR3 DNA follows: TGTGCCAGCAGCTTAGAAGGGGGGACTAGCGGAGAGCAGTACTTC.

This clone appeared a few times. The genes are TRBV27 and TRBJ1-1, with a weak D call TRBD1 (5 bases). This CDR3 has 15 residues. V lost 10 bases and J 4 bases, leaving 22 bases between the germline ends. Germline V CDR1 and CDR2: MNHEY, SMNVEV (reference sequence). CDR3 bases: TGTGCCAACCCCTGGAAGGGGCGACGTCCCACTGAAGCTTTCTTT. It is translated as CANPWKGRRPTEAFF.

The V and J genes are TRBV4-3 and TRBJ2-7, with 10 bases lining up with TRBD1. Germline CDR1 is LGHNA and CDR2 is YSLEER. The CDR3 sequence is 15 residues long. V lost 4 bases to trimming and J lost 4 bases; unmatched junction nucleotides: 7. The CDR3 is CASSPMTGGAYEQYF. CDR3 DNA: TGCGCCAGCAGCCCAATGACAGGGGGCGCTTACGAGCAGTACTTC.

The rearrangement uses TRBV4-3 and TRBJ2-3; D perhaps matches TRBD1 (6 bases). Trimming left V 0 bases short and J 0 bases short, with 10 bases between. The germline V gene encodes CDR1 LGHNA and CDR2 YSLEER. CDR3 length: 16 residues. DNA of the CDR3: TGCGCCAGCAGCCAAGATTACAGGGCCAGCACAGATACGCAGTATTTT. This codes for CASSQDYRASTDTQYF.

The rearrangement uses TRBV9 and TRBJ1-4, with 9 positions matching TRBD1. Trimming cost V 4 bases and J 6 bases; bases outside gene matches: 4. CDR1 SGDLS and CDR2 YYNGEE come from the germline V gene. This CDR3 is 14 amino acids long. The CDR3 DNA reads TGTGCCAGCAGCCGCGGGACAGGGCATGAAAAACTGTTTTTT. Amino acid sequence: CASSRGTGHEKLFF.